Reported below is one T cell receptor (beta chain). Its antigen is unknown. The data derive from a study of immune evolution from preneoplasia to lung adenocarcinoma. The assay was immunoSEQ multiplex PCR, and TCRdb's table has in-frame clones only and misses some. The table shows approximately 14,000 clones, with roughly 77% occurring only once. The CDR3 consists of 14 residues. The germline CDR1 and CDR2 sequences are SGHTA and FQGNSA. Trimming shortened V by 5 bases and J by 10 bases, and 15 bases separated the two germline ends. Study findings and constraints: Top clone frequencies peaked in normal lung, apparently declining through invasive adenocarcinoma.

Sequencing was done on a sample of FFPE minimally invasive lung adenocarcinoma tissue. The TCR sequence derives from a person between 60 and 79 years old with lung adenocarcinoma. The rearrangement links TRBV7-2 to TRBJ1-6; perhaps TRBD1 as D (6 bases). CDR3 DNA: TGTGCCAGCAGCCCAACAGGGTTCGGGTCACCCCTCCACTTT. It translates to CASSPTGFGSPLHF.